One sample yielded the 23 T cell receptor beta chains listed below, sequenced in a study of blood T cell repertoires in COVID-19. Sequencing used immunoSEQ multiplex PCR; TCRdb keeps in-frame clones, though not all of them. The table has roughly 120,000 clones, approximately 82% seen once. The sequenced sample was peripheral blood. The source is an elderly woman with acute or convalescent COVID-19.

This chain links TRBV5-4 with TRBJ1-2, with 7 bases lining up with TRBD1. Germline V gene data show CDR1 as SGHNT and CDR2 as YYREEE (reference sequence). V lost 0 bases and J lost 1; bases outside the gene matches: 6. The CDR3 loop spans 16 amino acids. This CDR3 reads CASSLGQGAYNYGYTF. CDR3 sequence (DNA): TGTGCCAGCAGCTTGGGACAGGGCGCGTATAACTATGGCTACACCTTC.

There are many counts of this clone. The chain links TRBV4-1 to TRBJ1-6, with TRBD1 identical over 12 bases. Germline V gene sequence: CDR1 MGHRA, CDR2 YSYEKL. J lost 8 bases, V lost 3 bases, and 2 bases had no gene match. The CDR3 runs to 15 residues. The CDR3 sequence is CASSQGQGAYSPLHF. The CDR3 DNA reads TGCGCCAGCAGCCAGGGACAGGGGGCTTATTCACCCCTCCACTTT.

Only one count was recorded for this clone. The chain links TRBV23-1 to TRBJ2-7, with unresolved D. TRBV23-1 is assigned to the ORF class and has an uncertain function. Trimming left V 0 bases short and J 0 bases short, with 18 bases between. The CDR3 covers 18 residues. The CDR3: CASSQSRPFPRSSYEQYF. Here the CDR3 DNA reads TGCGCCAGCAGTCAATCTCGACCCTTTCCGAGGAGCTCCTACGAGCAGTACTTC.

The rearrangement uses TRBV6-1 and TRBJ1-2; no reliable D call. CDR1 and CDR2 (germline): MNHNS, SASEGT. The CDR3 consists of 14 residues. The germline V and J ends were trimmed by 0 bases and 1 base, with 6 bases remaining between them. The CDR3 nucleotides read TGTGCCAGCAGTGAAGCTGGAGATAACTATGGCTACACCTTC. Protein sequence: CASSEAGDNYGYTF.

V is TRBV19 and J is TRBJ1-2; D is uncertain. CDR3 length equals 12 residues. Germline CDR1 reads LNHDA; CDR2 reads SQIVND (reference sequence). V was pared by 4 bases and J by 8 bases, with 11 bases between. The CDR3 here is CASSREVGGYTF. The DNA of the CDR3 is TGTGCCAGTAGTAGGGAGGTCGGGGGCTACACCTTC. The full variable domain, with the rest looked up from reference TRBV19 and TRBJ1-2, is DGGITQSPKYLFRKEGQNVTLSCEQNLNHDAMYWYRQDPGQGLRLIYYSQIVNDFQKGDIAEGYSVSREKKESFPLTVTSAQKNPTAFYLCASSREVGGYTFGSGTRLTVV.

The sample holds one count of this clone. The rearrangement links TRBV19 to TRBJ1-1; D possibly corresponds to TRBD1 (6 bases). Germline-derived CDR1 and CDR2 are LNHDA and SQIVND (reference sequence). There are 13 residues in the CDR3. Trimming shortened V by 5 bases and J by 7 bases, and 14 bases separated the two germline ends. CDR3 loop: CASSSTGRVEAFF. The CDR3 DNA sequence: TGTGCCAGTAGTTCGACAGGTCGGGTTGAAGCTTTCTTT.

The rearrangement joins TRBV4-2 to TRBJ2-7; TRBD1 aligns across 11 bases. The CDR3 extends over 19 amino acids. The germline V gene encodes CDR1 LGHNA and CDR2 YNFKEQ. V shed 4 bases and J 5 bases; nucleotides not matched to a gene: 19. CDR3 loop: CASSLNLIRAGQGVDEQYF. Written as DNA, the CDR3 is TGTGCCAGCAGCCTCAACCTAATACGGGCGGGACAGGGGGTCGACGAGCAGTACTTC.

The chain joins TRBV5-1 to TRBJ2-2; 9 nucleotides align to TRBD1. Germline CDR1 and CDR2: SGHRS and YFSETQ. CDR3 length: 15 amino acids. V gave up 4 bases and J gave up 9 bases; unmatched junction bases: 10. The CDR3 DNA sequence: TGCGCCAGCAGCCCCCCGACAGGGGGATCCAGGGAGCTGTTTTTT. This codes for CASSPPTGGSRELFF.

This clone has more than one count but fewer than ten. The chain uses TRBV6-5 and TRBJ2-7, with 9 bases that match TRBD1. V lost 6 bases to trimming and J lost 3 bases; unmatched junction nucleotides: 0. Germline V gene sequence: CDR1 MNHEY, CDR2 SVGAGI. This CDR3 contains 12 residues. The CDR3 loop is CASRTGGYEQYF. For the CDR3, the DNA is TGTGCCAGCAGGACAGGGGGCTACGAGCAGTACTTC.

This clone was seen only once. The chain joins TRBV6-2 or TRBV6-3 to TRBJ2-5; 10 bases map to TRBD2. The CDR3 length is 12 residues. Germline-derived CDR1 and CDR2 are MNHEY and SVGEGT. Trimming removed 4 bases from V and 10 bases from J; junction bases left unmatched: 3. CDR3 sequence (DNA): TGTGCCAGCAGTTTAGCGGGGGGTTACCAGTACTTC. This codes for CASSLAGGYQYF.

This chain connects TRBV4-3 to TRBJ2-7; D remains unclear. V was pared by 0 bases and J by 2 bases, with 11 bases between. The CDR3 runs 15 residues. CDR1 is LGHNA, CDR2 YSLEER, per germline. The CDR3, as DNA: TGCGCCAGCAGCCAAGAAATCGCACCTACCTACGAGCAGTACTTC. Amino acid sequence: CASSQEIAPTYEQYF.

The chain combines TRBV5-4 with TRBJ2-5; a possible D gene is TRBD2 (7 bases). Trimming pared 0 bases from V and 1 base from J, leaving 13 bases between. The CDR3 is 16 residues long. Looked up from germline, CDR1 is SGHNT and CDR2 is YYREEE (reference sequence). For the CDR3, the DNA is TGTGCCAGCAGCTTGGGGGGGGGCGTGAGCCAAGAGACCCAGTACTTC. This encodes CASSLGGGVSQETQYF.

The chain uses TRBV18 and TRBJ2-7; D unclear. The V end lost 6 bases, the J end lost 2 bases, and 14 bases lay between the germline ends. The CDR3 spans 14 residues. Looked up from germline, CDR1 is KGHSH and CDR2 is LQKENI. Written as DNA, the CDR3 is TGTGCCAGCTCCCTCTCGACAACCACCTACGAGCAGTACTTC. Translated, it gives CASSLSTTTYEQYF.

The genes are TRBV30 and TRBJ2-1; a possible D gene is TRBD1 (7 bases). Trimming took off 8 bases at V and 7 bases at J, with 15 bases between the two ends. CDR1 GTSNPN and CDR2 SVGIG come from the germline V gene (reference sequence). This CDR3 is built from 12 residues. The CDR3 protein is CARGTVRNEQFF. The CDR3 nucleotides read TGTGCCCGGGGGACAGTACGGAATGAGCAGTTCTTC. Together with reference TRBV30 and TRBJ2-1, the CDR3 gives the full variable domain: SQTIHQWPATLVQPVGSPLSLECTVEGTSNPNLYWYRQAAGRGLQLLFYSVGIGQISSEVPQNLSASRPQDRQFILSSKKLLLSDSGFYLCARGTVRNEQFFGPGTRLTVL.

The sample holds one count of this clone. The V call is TRBV6-2 or TRBV6-3, the J call TRBJ2-2; 12 positions match TRBD1. V lost 6 bases and J lost 4; bases outside the gene matches: 3. CDR1 and CDR2 (germline): MNHEY, SVGEGT. The CDR3 is 15 amino acids. CDR3 in amino acids: CASSPGQGATGELFF. CDR3 nucleotides: TGTGCCAGCAGCCCGGGACAGGGGGCCACCGGGGAGCTGTTTTTT.

The rearrangement links TRBV19 to TRBJ1-5, with 8 bases that match TRBD1. CDR1 LNHDA and CDR2 SQIVND come from the germline V gene (reference sequence). This CDR3 has 16 residues. The V and J ends lost 10 bases and 6 bases, in that order; junction bases with no gene match: 17. As DNA, the CDR3 is TGTGCCACCTCCTCGGCGGGGACAGGAGGGCTTCAGCCCCAGCATTTT. Translating gives CATSSAGTGGLQPQHF.

This chain uses TRBV2 with TRBJ1-6; 8 bases match TRBD1. The germline V gene has CDR1 SNHLY and CDR2 FYNNEI. This CDR3 comprises 15 residues. V lost 2 bases, J lost 7 bases, and 4 bases stayed unmatched. The CDR3 nucleotides are TGTGCCAGCAGTGAATGGACAGGGAGGAATTCACCCCTCCACTTT. Translation gives CASSEWTGRNSPLHF.

The rearrangement uses TRBV7-8 and TRBJ2-1, with D perhaps TRBD1 (5 bases). The CDR3 is made up of 14 amino acids. Germline values: CDR1 SGHVS, CDR2 FQNEAQ. The ends were cut back, 2 bases at V and 7 bases at J, with 12 bases in the middle. The CDR3 nucleotides are TGTGCCAGCAGCTTAACAGGAACTCAAAATGAGCAGTTCTTC. This encodes CASSLTGTQNEQFF.

The rearrangement uses TRBV19 and TRBJ2-5; D unresolved. Germline V gives CDR1 LNHDA, CDR2 SQIVND (reference sequence). The CDR3 extends over 14 amino acids. V was shortened by 3 bases and J by 4 bases, with 12 bases between the two germline ends. DNA for the CDR3: TGTGCCAGTAGTATTGGGCAGAACCGAGAGACCCAGTACTTC. Protein sequence: CASSIGQNRETQYF.

V is TRBV7-8 and J is TRBJ2-7, with a possible D match to TRBD2 (5 bases). This CDR3 is 16 amino acids long. Germline CDR1 and CDR2: SGHVS and FQNEAQ. The ends were cut back, 0 bases at V and 2 bases at J, with 14 bases in the middle. The DNA of the CDR3 is TGTGCCAGCAGCTTAGCGAGAACGGGATCTGCCTACGAGCAGTACTTC. Translated: CASSLARTGSAYEQYF.

The V gene is TRBV30, the J gene TRBJ1-4, with D uncertain. Trimming left V 1 base short and J 4 bases short, with 7 bases between. Germline V gene lookup returns CDR1 GTSNPN and CDR2 SVGIG (reference sequence). CDR3 size: 13 residues. The CDR3 here is CAWSAGFNEKLFF. The CDR3 DNA reads TGTGCCTGGAGTGCAGGCTTTAATGAAAAACTGTTTTTT.

The J gene is TRBJ2-5, the V gene TRBV10-3, with D unresolved. V gave up 0 bases and J gave up 4 bases, with 9 bases separating them. Looked up from germline, CDR1 is ENHRY and CDR2 is SYGVKD. This CDR3 comprises 14 residues. The DNA for the CDR3 is TGTGCCATCAGTGAGTCAGGTTACAGAGAGACCCAGTACTTC. Its translation: CAISESGYRETQYF.

The chain employs TRBV11-2 and TRBJ2-5; 8 bases map to TRBD2. With 3 bases clipped from V and 4 bases from J, the junction kept 10 bases outside the gene matches. CDR1 and CDR2 from the germline V gene are SGHAT and FQNNGV. CDR3 length: 16 amino acids. In DNA form, the CDR3 reads TGTGCCAGCAGCTTCTCGGCCGGGGGGGGTGGAGAGACCCAGTACTTC. Its protein is CASSFSAGGGGETQYF.